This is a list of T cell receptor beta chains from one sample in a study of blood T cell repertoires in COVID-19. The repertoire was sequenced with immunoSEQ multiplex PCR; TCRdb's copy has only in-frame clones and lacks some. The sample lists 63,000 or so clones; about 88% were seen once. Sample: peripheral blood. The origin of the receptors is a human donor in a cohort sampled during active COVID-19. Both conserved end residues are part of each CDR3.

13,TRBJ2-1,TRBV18,CASSPNLYNEQFF
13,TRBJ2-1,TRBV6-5,CASSLIGVAEQFF
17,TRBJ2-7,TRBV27,CASSPIAGGGQTYEQYF
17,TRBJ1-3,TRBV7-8,CASSLYGVRTGANTIYF
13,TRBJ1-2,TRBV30,CAWRPMFGGDYTF
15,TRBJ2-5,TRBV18,CASSPLEAIQETQYF
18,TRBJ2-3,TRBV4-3,CASSQEFSSFDGTDTQYF
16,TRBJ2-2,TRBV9,CASRGREGPDTGELFF
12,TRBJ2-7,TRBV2,CASSTTGVEQYF
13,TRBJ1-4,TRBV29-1,CSVAGVPNEKLFF
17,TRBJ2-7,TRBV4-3,CASSQASGRGMPYEQYF
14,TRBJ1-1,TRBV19,CASSRGGLGTEAFF
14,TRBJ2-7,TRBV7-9,CASSSATGNYEQYF
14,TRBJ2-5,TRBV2,CASSARTGKETQYF
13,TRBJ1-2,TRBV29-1,CSDGGGAGYGYTF
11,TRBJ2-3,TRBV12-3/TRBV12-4,CASSPSDTQYF
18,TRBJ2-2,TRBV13,CASSRTRVAGEWTGELFF
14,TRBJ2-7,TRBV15,CATSAEDRWAEQYF
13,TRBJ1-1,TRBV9,CASSVAGFAEAFF
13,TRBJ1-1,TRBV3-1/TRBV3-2,CASSQDTQLEAFF
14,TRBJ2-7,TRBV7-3,CASSLNGGPYEQYF
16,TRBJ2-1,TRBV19,CASSITAGGVSNEQFF
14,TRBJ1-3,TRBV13,CASSQQLSGNTIYF
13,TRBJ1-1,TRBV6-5,CASSYEQGAIAFF
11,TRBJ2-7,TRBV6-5,CASSYSSQQYF
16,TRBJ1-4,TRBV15,CATSREGTGGSEKLFF
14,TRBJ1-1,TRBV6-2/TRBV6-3,CASSYSRQYLEAFF
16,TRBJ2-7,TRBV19,CASSARGVDSPYEQYF
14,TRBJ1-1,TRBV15,CATSRDRGVTEAFF
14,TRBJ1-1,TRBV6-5,CASSSGGTYTEAFF
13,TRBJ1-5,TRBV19,CASSIGGKQPQHF
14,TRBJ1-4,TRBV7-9,CASSLGQENEKLFF
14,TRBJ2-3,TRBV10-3,CAISVVGGADTQYF
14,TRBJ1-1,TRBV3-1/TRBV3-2,CASSPRRGRTEAFF
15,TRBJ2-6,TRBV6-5,CASTGGSSGANVLTF
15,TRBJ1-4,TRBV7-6,CASSSEGATNEKLFF
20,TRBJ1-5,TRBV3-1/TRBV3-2,CASSHFQAPGRGSSNQPQHF
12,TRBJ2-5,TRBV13,CASTQGLSLQYF
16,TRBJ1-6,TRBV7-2,CASSSTTGGLRVALHF
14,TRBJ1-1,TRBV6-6,CASRSEGVNTEAFF
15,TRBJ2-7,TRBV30,CAWSHVQGQRHEQYF
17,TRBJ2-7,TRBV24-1,CATSDPGTGQGDYEQYF
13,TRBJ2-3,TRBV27,CASSSFNSDTQYF
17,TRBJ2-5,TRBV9,CASSPRGQAGFQETQYF
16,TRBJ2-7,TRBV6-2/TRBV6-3,CASRPILAGPTYEQYF
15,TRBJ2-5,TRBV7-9,CASSLGSSMGETQYF
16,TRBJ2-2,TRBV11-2,CASSQTGGPNTGELFF
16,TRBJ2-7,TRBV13,CASSRGRAGGSYEQYF
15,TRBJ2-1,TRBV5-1,CASKELAGGPGGQFF
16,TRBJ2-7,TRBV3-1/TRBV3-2,CASSQEGRGVNYEQYF
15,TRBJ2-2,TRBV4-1,CASSPQQGYTGELFF